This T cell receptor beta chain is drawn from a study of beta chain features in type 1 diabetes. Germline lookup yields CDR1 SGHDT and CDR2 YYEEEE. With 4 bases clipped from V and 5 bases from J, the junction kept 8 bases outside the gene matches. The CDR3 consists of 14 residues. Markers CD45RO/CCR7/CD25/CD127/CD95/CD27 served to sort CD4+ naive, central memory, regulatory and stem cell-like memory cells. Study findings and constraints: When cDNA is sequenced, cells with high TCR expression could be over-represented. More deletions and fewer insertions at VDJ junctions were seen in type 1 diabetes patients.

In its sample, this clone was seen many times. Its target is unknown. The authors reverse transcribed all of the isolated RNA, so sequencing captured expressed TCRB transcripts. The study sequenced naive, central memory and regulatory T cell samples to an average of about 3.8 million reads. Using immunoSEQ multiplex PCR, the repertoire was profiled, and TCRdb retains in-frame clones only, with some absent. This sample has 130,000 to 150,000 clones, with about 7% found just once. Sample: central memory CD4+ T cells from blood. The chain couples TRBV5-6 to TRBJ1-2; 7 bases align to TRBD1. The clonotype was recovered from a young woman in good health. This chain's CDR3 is CASSIGQVRYGYTF. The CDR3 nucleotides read TGTGCCAGCAGCATCGGACAGGTGAGGTATGGCTACACCTTC.